The clone carrying this T cell receptor beta chain came up a few times. With 6 bases clipped from V and 4 bases from J, the junction kept 4 bases outside the gene matches. Per the germline V gene, CDR1 is WNHNN and CDR2 is SYGVQD (reference sequence). This CDR3 has 14 amino acids. The method was immunoSEQ multiplex PCR; TCRdb's version includes in-frame clones alone and lacks a portion of them. In the table there are hundreds of thousands of clones, 90% to 96% of which are singletons. These data are taken from a study of shared clonotypes between healthy human individuals. Material: naive CD4+ T cells sorted from blood. Subset specified: CD45RA+ positively selected. J is TRBJ2-1 and V is TRBV10-1; 9 nucleotides align to TRBD2. The clonotype originates from a woman in her 30s in good health. CDR3 protein: CASSPSGRYNEQFF. CDR3 nucleotides: TGCGCCAGCAGCCCCAGCGGGAGGTACAATGAGCAGTTCTTC.